The 13 T cell receptor beta chains below all came from one sample that was sequenced in a study of cytomegalovirus exposure and HLA in healthy donors. In the PCR, 60 Vbeta and 13 Jbeta primers were used. The table came from immunoSEQ multiplex PCR; TCRdb's copy has only in-frame clones and leaves some out. The sample shows fewer than 140,000 clones, roughly 70% of them seen only once. Sequencing used PBMCs. Every receptor here comes from a male donor in good health and CMV-seropositive.

The chain employs TRBV29-1 and TRBJ1-1; D ambiguous. The CDR3 sequence is 16 residues long. The ends were cut back, 6 bases at V and 5 bases at J, with 25 bases in the middle. Germline lookup yields CDR1 SQVTM and CDR2 ANQGSEA. For the CDR3, the DNA is TGCAGCGTCGGAAAAGGAGCGGGCCCGGCGAGGACTGAAGCTTTCTTT. Protein product: CSVGKGAGPARTEAFF.

Turning to this clone: The junction departs from germline at one end; a sequencing error may be responsible. V is TRBV5-6 and J is TRBJ2-3, with D tentatively TRBD2 (6 bases). CDR1 and CDR2 from the germline V gene are SGHDT and YYEEEE. The CDR3 runs to 12 residues. The CDR3 here is CASSLAGLPGVF. In nucleotides, the CDR3 is TGTGCCAGCAGCTTGGCGGGACTCCCAGGAGTTTTT.

The V and J genes are TRBV5-1 and TRBJ2-5, with a tentative D call TRBD2 (6 bases). V lost 2 bases and J lost 8, with 16 bases in between. Per germline, CDR1 SGHRS and CDR2 YFSETQ. The CDR3 has 14 amino acids. CDR3 sequence (DNA): TGCGCCAGCAGCTTAGTCGGGGGAGACGAAACCCAGTACTTC. Its protein is CASSLVGGDETQYF.

V gene TRBV6-5 combines with J gene TRBJ1-5; 7 bases map to TRBD1. V shed 5 bases and J 1 base; nucleotides not matched to a gene: 5. The CDR3 loop spans 15 amino acids. Germline V gene lookup returns CDR1 MNHEY and CDR2 SVGAGI. This CDR3 is CASSTRTGSNQPQHF. Written as DNA, the CDR3 is TGTGCCAGCAGTACCCGGACAGGCAGCAATCAGCCCCAGCATTTT.

In this sample, this clone turned up a few times. The rearrangement joins TRBV6-5 to TRBJ1-1; weak D call: TRBD1 (6 bases). The CDR3 spans 14 residues. From germline, CDR1 is MNHEY and CDR2 SVGAGI. V was clipped by 0 bases and J by 3 bases, with 8 bases between them. The CDR3 here is CASSYSRQDTEAFF. The CDR3 DNA reads TGTGCCAGCAGTTACTCGAGACAGGACACTGAAGCTTTCTTT.

This chain uses TRBV5-4 with TRBJ2-7; the match to TRBD2 covers 7 bases. V shed 1 base, J shed 0 bases, and the junction held 4 bases outside the gene matches. From germline, CDR1 is SGHNT and CDR2 YYREEE (reference sequence). The length of the CDR3 is 15 residues. Here the CDR3 reads CASSLRGGSSYEQYF. For the CDR3, the DNA is TGTGCCAGCAGCTTGCGCGGCGGGAGCTCCTACGAGCAGTACTTC. The variable domain in full, with the rest retrieved from reference TRBV5-4 and TRBJ2-7, is ETGVTQSPTHLIKTRGQQVTLRCSSQSGHNTVSWYQQALGQGPQFIFQYYREEENGRGNFPPRFSGLQFPNYSSELNVNALELDDSALYLCASSLRGGSSYEQYFGPGTRLTVT.

Only a few counts were recorded for this clone. This chain joins TRBV7-2 and TRBJ1-1; no clear D. This CDR3 comprises 12 residues. Germline V gene lookup returns CDR1 SGHTA and CDR2 FQGNSA. The germline V and J ends were trimmed by 1 base and 6 bases, with 6 bases remaining between them. CDR3 bases: TGTGCCAGCAGCTTAGTCCGCGCTGAAGCTTTCTTT. Encoded protein: CASSLVRAEAFF.

The chain joins TRBV9 to TRBJ2-2; 7 nucleotides align to TRBD2. Germline trimming cut 0 bases from V and 7 bases from J; bases unmatched to any gene: 9. CDR1 and CDR2 from the germline V gene are SGDLS and YYNGEE. CDR3 length: 16 amino acids. The CDR3 loop is CASSVVSAGAGGELFF. The CDR3, as DNA: TGTGCCAGCAGCGTAGTTAGTGCGGGAGCTGGCGGGGAGCTGTTTTTT.

The chain carries TRBV2 and TRBJ1-5; perhaps TRBD1 as D (6 bases). Germline V CDR1 and CDR2: SNHLY, FYNNEI. This CDR3 spans 17 amino acids. Trimming took off 6 bases at V and 0 bases at J, with 18 bases between the two ends. The CDR3 sequence: CASSGGAGWDSNQPQHF. The CDR3 DNA follows: TGTGCCAGCAGCGGGGGGGCAGGGTGGGATAGCAATCAGCCCCAGCATTTT. The variable domain in full, with the rest retrieved from reference TRBV2 and TRBJ1-5, is EPEVTQTPSHQVTQMGQEVILRCVPISNHLYFYWYRQILGQKVEFLVSFYNNEISEKSEIFDDQFSVERPDGSNFTLKIRSTKLEDSAMYFCASSGGAGWDSNQPQHFGDGTRLSIL.

The chain recombines TRBV7-3 with TRBJ2-1, with D tentatively TRBD1 (5 bases). The germline V and J ends were trimmed by 2 bases and 7 bases, with 12 bases remaining between them. The CDR3 has 14 residues. Per the germline V gene, CDR1 is SGHTA and CDR2 is FQGTGA. This chain's CDR3 is CASSLVPGWNEQFF. In nucleotides, the CDR3 is TGTGCCAGCAGCTTAGTCCCAGGGTGGAATGAGCAGTTCTTC.

V usage is TRBV2 and J usage is TRBJ1-1, with 9 bases lining up with TRBD1. The ends lost 6 bases at V and 11 bases at J; junction bases unmatched: 7. Germline-derived CDR1 and CDR2 are SNHLY and FYNNEI. CDR3 length equals 12 residues. As DNA, the CDR3 is TGTGCCAGCAGGGGACAGGGCTTAATCGCTTTCTTT. This codes for CASRGQGLIAFF.

The chain has TRBV28 and TRBJ1-1; 7 nucleotides agree with TRBD1. From germline, CDR1 is MDHEN and CDR2 SYDVKM. V was pared by 5 bases and J by 1 base, with 4 bases of the junction left unmatched. CDR3 length equals 14 residues. CDR3 protein: CASSPQGWNTEAFF. As DNA, the CDR3 is TGTGCCAGCAGTCCACAGGGGTGGAACACTGAAGCTTTCTTT.

V usage is TRBV2 and J usage is TRBJ2-3, with 8 bases identical to TRBD2. The germline gives CDR1 SNHLY, CDR2 FYNNEI. Germline trimming cut 9 bases from V and 1 base from J; bases unmatched to any gene: 18. This CDR3 comprises 18 residues. In nucleotides, the CDR3 is TGTGCCAGGGGAGCCACCGTATTGTGGCGGGGGGGCACAGATACGCAGTATTTT. This translates into CARGATVLWRGGTDTQYF.